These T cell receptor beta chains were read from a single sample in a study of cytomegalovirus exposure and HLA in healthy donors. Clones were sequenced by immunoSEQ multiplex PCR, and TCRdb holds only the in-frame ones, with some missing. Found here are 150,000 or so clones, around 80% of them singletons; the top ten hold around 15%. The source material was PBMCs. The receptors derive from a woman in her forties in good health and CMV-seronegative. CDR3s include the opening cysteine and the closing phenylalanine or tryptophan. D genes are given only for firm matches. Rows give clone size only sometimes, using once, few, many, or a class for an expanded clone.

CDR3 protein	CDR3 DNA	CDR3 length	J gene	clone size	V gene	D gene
CASSQAARGSGKNSQYF	TGCGCCAGCAGCCAAGCGGCGCGCGGGAGTGGCAAAAACAGTCAGTACTTC	17	TRBJ2-4	-	TRBV4-3	TRBD2
CASSTPGDTQYF	TGTGCCAGCAGCACCCCAGGGGATACGCAGTATTTT	12	TRBJ2-3	-	TRBV7-3	-
CARPGGGGFYNEQFF	TGTGCCAGACCCGGCGGGGGGGGATTCTACAATGAGCAGTTCTTC	15	TRBJ2-1	once	TRBV28	TRBD2
CASSLQAWHNEQFF	TGTGCCAGTAGCCTGCAGGCCTGGCACAATGAGCAGTTCTTC	14	TRBJ2-1	-	TRBV19	-
CASRKRFRQETQYF	TGTGCCAGCAGGAAGAGGTTTAGACAAGAGACCCAGTACTTC	14	TRBJ2-5	-	TRBV5-6	-
CASSYGAGGTHTQYF	TGTGCCAGCAGTTACGGAGCGGGGGGCACGCATACGCAGTATTTT	15	TRBJ2-3	few	TRBV11-2	TRBD2
CVSSRQGNTEAFF	TGTGTCAGCTCACGGCAGGGAAACACTGAAGCTTTCTTT	13	TRBJ1-1	once	TRBV18	-
CASSLLYQGAVRYNEQFF	TGTGCCAGCAGTTTATTATACCAGGGGGCGGTAAGGTACAATGAGCAGTTCTTC	18	TRBJ2-1	-	TRBV28	TRBD1
CASRTGTANTEAFF	TGCGCCAGCAGAACCGGGACAGCGAACACTGAAGCTTTCTTT	14	TRBJ1-1	-	TRBV5-1	TRBD1
CASSLGGGGANVLTF	TGTGCCAGCAGCTTAGGTGGAGGCGGGGCCAACGTCCTGACTTTC	15	TRBJ2-6	-	TRBV7-9	-
CASSQDTEPLYGYTF	TGTGCCAGCAGCCAAGACACCGAGCCCCTCTATGGCTACACCTTC	15	TRBJ1-2	-	TRBV7-8	-
CASRTGTTLYNEQFF	TGTGCCAGCAGGACCGGGACTACGCTATACAATGAGCAGTTCTTC	15	TRBJ2-1	-	TRBV28	TRBD2
CASRPNSGGQAAYYGYTF	TGTGCCAGCAGGCCAAATTCGGGGGGACAGGCGGCATACTATGGCTACACCTTC	18	TRBJ1-2	-	TRBV2	TRBD1
CASSELAEKGEQFF	TGTGCCAGTAGCGAACTAGCGGAGAAGGGGGAGCAGTTCTTC	14	TRBJ2-1	-	TRBV19	TRBD2
CASILGTVRNQPQHF	TGTGCCAGCATCCTGGGGACAGTACGCAATCAGCCCCAGCATTTT	15	TRBJ1-5	-	TRBV28	TRBD1
CASSLFGTGSNEKLFF	TGTGCCAGCAGTTTATTTGGGACTGGGAGTAATGAAAAACTGTTTTTT	16	TRBJ1-4	-	TRBV27	-
CASSEGIALFHNEQFF	TGTGCCAGCAGTGAAGGAATAGCCCTCTTCCACAATGAGCAGTTCTTC	16	TRBJ2-1	-	TRBV2	-
CASSPPGQPRRYF	TGTGCCAGCAGCCCCCCCGGCCAGCCCAGGCGGTACTTC	13	TRBJ2-5	once	TRBV11-3	-
CASSLGQRAGEQYF	TGTGCCAGCAGCCTGGGACAGAGGGCAGGCGAGCAGTACTTC	14	TRBJ2-7	-	TRBV13	TRBD1
CASSLNRGEQETQYF	TGTGCCAGTAGCCTAAACAGGGGGGAGCAAGAGACCCAGTACTTC	15	TRBJ2-5	-	TRBV19	TRBD1
CASSQSSGRSYEQYF	TGCGCCAGCAGCCAATCCAGCGGGAGAAGCTACGAGCAGTACTTC	15	TRBJ2-7	-	TRBV4-3	TRBD2
CASSEVAGGRNTIYF	TGTGCCAGCAGTGAAGTGGCAGGGGGTAGAAACACCATATATTTT	15	TRBJ1-3	few	TRBV6-1	TRBD1
CASSLVGLLFAQYF	TGTGCCAGCAGCTTAGTAGGACTCCTATTTGCGCAGTATTTT	14	TRBJ2-3	once	TRBV7-2	-
CASSIGDTLAF	TGTGCCAGCAGTATCGGGGACACTCTAGCCTTC	11	TRBJ1-2	-	TRBV6-5	-
CASSPGWGRLRTDTQYF	TGTGCCAGCAGCCCAGGATGGGGCCGTCTCCGCACAGATACGCAGTATTTT	17	TRBJ2-3	-	TRBV11-2	-
CASSPSLLEQFF	TGTGCCAGCAGCCCCTCCTTGTTGGAGCAGTTCTTC	12	TRBJ2-1	-	TRBV14	-
CASSGQGNTEAFF	TGCGCCAGCAGCGGACAGGGGAACACTGAAGCTTTCTTT	13	TRBJ1-1	-	TRBV5-1	TRBD1
CASSFGQGVDTQYF	TGTGCCAGCAGCTTTGGACAGGGGGTGGATACGCAGTATTTT	14	TRBJ2-3	-	TRBV7-9	TRBD1
CASSSTRASTDTQYF	TGTGCTAGCAGCTCTACCAGGGCGTCGACAGATACGCAGTATTTT	15	TRBJ2-3	few	TRBV7-7	-
CASSPLGQGWTGELFF	TGTGCCAGCAGTCCGCTAGGACAGGGATGGACCGGGGAGCTGTTTTTT	16	TRBJ2-2	-	TRBV28	TRBD1
CATVNCGGQLYSGANVLTF	TGTGCCACCGTGAACTGTGGTGGACAGCTATACTCTGGGGCCAACGTCCTGACTTTC	19	TRBJ2-6	few	TRBV12-1	-
CSAEEGQGYEQFF	TGCAGCGCCGAAGAAGGACAGGGCTATGAGCAGTTCTTC	13	TRBJ2-1	once	TRBV29-1	TRBD1
CASSLDSLAGGNYEQYF	TGTGCCAGCAGCTTAGATTCCCTAGCGGGGGGAAACTACGAGCAGTACTTC	17	TRBJ2-7	-	TRBV11-2	TRBD2
CASRTGTGGYTF	TGTGCCAGCAGGACCGGGACAGGGGGCTACACCTTC	12	TRBJ1-2	-	TRBV5-6	TRBD1
CAWSVRGNTGELFF	TGTGCCTGGAGTGTACGGGGTAACACCGGGGAGCTGTTTTTT	14	TRBJ2-2	-	TRBV30	-
CASGPRRGSQYF	TGTGCCAGCGGTCCCCGCAGGGGTTCCCAGTACTTC	12	TRBJ2-5	-	TRBV27	-
CASRAPGGNYGYTF	TGTGCCAGCAGAGCCCCCGGGGGTAACTATGGCTACACCTTC	14	TRBJ1-2	-	TRBV2	-
CATSRGLYNEQFF	TGTGCCACCAGCAGGGGACTGTACAATGAGCAGTTCTTC	13	TRBJ2-1	few	TRBV15	-
CASPPHLCGANEQFF	TGCGCCAGCCCACCCCATCTCTGCGGGGCCAATGAGCAGTTCTTC	15	TRBJ2-1	once	TRBV23-1	-
CASSFSGSAYNEQFF	TGTGCCAGCAGTTTTAGCGGGAGCGCCTACAATGAGCAGTTCTTC	15	TRBJ2-1	-	TRBV5-6	TRBD2
CASSHRAGGTDTQYF	TGCGCCAGCAGCCACCGAGCGGGGGGAACAGATACGCAGTATTTT	15	TRBJ2-3	-	TRBV4-3	TRBD2